This TCR beta chain was documented in a study of blood T cells in healthy people across ages. Healthy Caucasian individuals from Russia aged about 6 to 100 were enrolled as donors. The authors drew about 9.9 milliliters of peripheral blood from each donor. General study findings and limits: Per million T cells, the diversity of TCR beta decreased roughly linearly as age advanced. More naive CD4+ cells and higher diversity were found in long-lived than in aged donors.

Combining a sample-barcoded 5' primer with a J-beta primer mix, a second PCR ran for about 6 to 12 cycles. TCRdb processed the 5' RACE reads anew with MiXCR; each CDR3 protein has one entry. Altogether about 1.4 million distinct CDR3 sequences are present, around 59% being singletons, with the ten largest covering about 6.7%. On this clonotype itself: Its antigen is still unknown.

The TCR originated in a young man in good health. The source material was blood.

In DNA form, the CDR3 reads TGTGCCAGCAGTTCCAACAGGGTCGGCTACGAGCAGTACTTC. Protein: CASSSNRVGYEQYF. V and J are TRBV6-1 and TRBJ2-7, with TRBD1 as a possible D gene (6 bases). The CDR3 is made up of 14 amino acids. CDR1 MNHNS and CDR2 SASEGT come from the germline V gene. V was trimmed by 5 bases and J by 3 bases, leaving 14 bases between them.